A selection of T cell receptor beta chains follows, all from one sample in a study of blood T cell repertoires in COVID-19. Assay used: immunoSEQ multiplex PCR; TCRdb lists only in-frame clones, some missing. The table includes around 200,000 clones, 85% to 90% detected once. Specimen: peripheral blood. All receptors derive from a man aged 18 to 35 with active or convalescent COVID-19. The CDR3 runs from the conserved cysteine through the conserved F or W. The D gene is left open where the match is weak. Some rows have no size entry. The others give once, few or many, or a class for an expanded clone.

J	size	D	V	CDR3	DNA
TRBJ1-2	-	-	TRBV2	CASGDIYGYTF	TGTGCCAGCGGGGACATCTATGGCTACACCTTC
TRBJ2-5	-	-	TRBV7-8	CASSLSRETQYF	TGTGCCAGCAGCTTATCCCGGGAGACCCAGTACTTC
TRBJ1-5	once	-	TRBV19	CASRAAGSQPQHF	TGTGCCAGTAGGGCGGCGGGGTCGCAGCCCCAGCATTTT
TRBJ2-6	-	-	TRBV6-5	CASTHREAGANVLTF	TGTGCCAGCACCCACAGGGAAGCTGGGGCCAACGTCCTGACTTTC
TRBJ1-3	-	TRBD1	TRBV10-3	CAISEPNSGTDGNTIYF	TGTGCCATCAGTGAGCCGAATTCCGGGACAGATGGAAACACCATATATTTT
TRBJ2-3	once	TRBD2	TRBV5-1	CASSRGLAGGQPDTQYF	TGCGCCAGCAGTCGGGGACTAGCGGGGGGCCAACCAGATACGCAGTATTTT
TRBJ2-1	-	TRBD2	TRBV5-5	CASSLELAYYNEQFF	TGTGCCAGCAGCTTGGAACTAGCGTACTACAATGAGCAGTTCTTC
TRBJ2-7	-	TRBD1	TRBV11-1	CASSLRQGPYEQYF	TGTGCCAGCAGCCTCCGACAGGGTCCCTACGAGCAGTACTTC
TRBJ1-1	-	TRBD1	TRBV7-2	CASSPGQGKMNTEAFF	TGTGCCAGCAGCCCAGGACAGGGGAAAATGAACACTGAAGCTTTCTTT
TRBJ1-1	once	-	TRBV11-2	CASSLRAGMNTEAFF	TGTGCCAGCAGCTTAAGGGCGGGTATGAACACTGAAGCTTTCTTT
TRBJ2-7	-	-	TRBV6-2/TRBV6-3	CASSYSDNSYEQYF	TGTGCCAGCAGTTACTCGGACAACTCCTACGAGCAGTACTTC
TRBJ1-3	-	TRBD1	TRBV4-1	CASSQGFGQGRSSGNTIYF	TGCGCCAGCAGCCAAGGTTTTGGACAGGGACGTTCCTCTGGAAACACCATATATTTT
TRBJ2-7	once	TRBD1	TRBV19	CASSMGQGYVEQYF	TGTGCCAGTAGTATGGGACAGGGGTACGTCGAGCAGTACTTC
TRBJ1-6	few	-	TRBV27	CASSLVQGASSYNSPLHF	TGTGCCAGCAGTTTAGTACAGGGTGCCAGCTCCTATAATTCACCCCTCCACTTT
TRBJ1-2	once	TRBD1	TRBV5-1	CASSLGDRAGRYTF	TGCGCCAGCAGCTTGGGGGACAGGGCAGGTCGCTACACCTTC
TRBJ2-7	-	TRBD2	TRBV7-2	CASSLTSGPSGLYEQYF	TGTGCCAGCAGCTTAACATCAGGTCCTAGCGGGCTCTACGAGCAGTACTTC
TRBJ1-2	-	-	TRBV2	CASSDGGLYGYTF	TGTGCCAGCAGTGACGGGGGGCTCTATGGCTACACCTTC
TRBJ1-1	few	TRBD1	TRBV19	CASSISRRGLAFF	TGTGCCAGTAGTATTTCTCGCAGGGGGCTTGCTTTCTTT
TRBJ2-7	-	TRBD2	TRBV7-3	CASSLRGSTSGSYEQYF	TGTGCCAGCAGCTTAAGGGGGTCGACTAGCGGGAGCTACGAGCAGTACTTC
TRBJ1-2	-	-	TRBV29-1	CSASGSYGYTF	TGCAGCGCCTCAGGGTCCTATGGCTACACCTTC
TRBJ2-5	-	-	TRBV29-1	CSVGFVRLETQYF	TGCAGCGTGGGCTTTGTCCGTTTGGAGACCCAGTACTTC
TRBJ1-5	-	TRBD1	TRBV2	CASSRTGGQPQHF	TGTGCCAGCAGTAGGACAGGGGGGCAGCCCCAGCATTTT
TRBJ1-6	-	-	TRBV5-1	CASRGVLGPSSPLHF	TGCGCCAGCCGGGGGGTATTGGGACCCTCTTCACCCCTCCACTTT
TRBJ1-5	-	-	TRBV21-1	CASSRTLRLNSNQPQHF	TGTGCCAGCAGCAGGACCTTACGACTAAATAGCAATCAGCCCCAGCATTTT
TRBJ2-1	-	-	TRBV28	CASSRLLGTIYNEQFF	TGTGCCAGCAGTCGCCTCCTGGGGACAATCTACAATGAGCAGTTCTTC